This record concerns one TCR beta chain sequence. Its antigen is still unknown. This sample is drawn from a study of OX40 agonist ivuxolimab in advanced cancers. Study at large: The eligibility criteria allowed prior anti-PD-1, anti-PD-L1 or anti-CTLA-4 therapy, and about 40% had some.

Libraries were prepared by immunoSEQ multiplex PCR; TCRdb keeps only in-frame clonotypes and omits some of them. The table has 81,000 or so clones, under 95% seen once. Study observations and caveats: CD8+ T cells (on average) carried more expanded clones than CD4+ T cells. In the expanded peripheral T cells, antigen specificity was never determined. Doses of 0.1 to 3.0 mg/kg were accompanied by clonal expansion of CD4+ and CD8+ blood T cells by week 6.

CDR1 is SGHDT and CDR2 is YYEEEE in the germline V gene. After removal of 4 bases from V and 8 bases from J, the junction contained 11 bases not matched to a gene. CDR3 length equals 14 residues. Sequences were derived from CD4+ or CD8+ T cells sorted from blood, sampled in a trial of the OX40 agonist ivuxolimab. The TCR originated in an adult with an advanced solid tumor such as melanoma, head and neck, liver or kidney cancer. The chain carries TRBV5-6 and TRBJ1-2; 7 bases fit TRBD1. The CDR3 DNA sequence: TGTGCCAGCAGCCCCTCCACAGGGGCTAGAGGCTACACCTTC. As protein: CASSPSTGARGYTF.